Listed below are T cell receptor beta chains from one sample, sequenced in a study of immune characterization of retroperitoneal liposarcoma. TCRdb analysed the PCR reads with MiXCR anew, one entry per CDR3 protein. The sample consists of a few thousand distinct CDR3 sequences, over 25% of them appearing once. Sequences were obtained from blood. These receptors came from a female donor with retroperitoneal liposarcoma. Both conserved end residues are part of each CDR3. The D gene is left open where the match is weak. Size is omitted from some rows. Given values are once, few, many or a class for expanded clones.

v_gene	d_gene	j_gene	abundance	CDR3aa	CDR3nt
TRBV7-6	-	TRBJ2-7	-	CASSPTSPGPSEQYF	TGTGCCAGCAGCCCCACCTCTCCCGGGCCTAGCGAGCAGTACTTC
TRBV7-7	TRBD2	TRBJ2-5	few	CASSLGTSDQETQYF	TGTGCTAGCAGCTTAGGGACTAGCGATCAAGAGACCCAGTACTTC
TRBV5-1	-	TRBJ2-1	medium-sized	CASSLGRALNEQFF	TGCGCCAGCAGCTTGGGAAGGGCTCTCAATGAGCAGTTCTTC
TRBV6-1	TRBD1	TRBJ2-3	few	CASSSEDRESDTQYF	TGTGCCAGCAGTTCCGAAGACAGGGAATCAGATACGCAGTATTTT
TRBV15	-	TRBJ1-2	few	CATSRAGGGGYTF	TGTGCCACCAGCAGAGCCGGGGGAGGAGGCTACACCTTC
TRBV7-2	-	TRBJ2-5	few	CASRAADILETQYF	TGTGCCAGCAGGGCTGCGGATATATTGGAGACCCAGTACTTC
TRBV6-1	TRBD1	TRBJ2-7	few	CASSPGQGVYNEQYF	TGTGCCAGCAGCCCGGGACAGGGAGTCTACAATGAGCAGTACTTC
TRBV6-5	-	TRBJ2-2	few	CASSYPGHPTGELFF	TGTGCCAGCAGTTACCCGGGACACCCCACCGGGGAGCTGTTTTTT
TRBV6-1	TRBD1	TRBJ2-4	large	CASSEGTGDGLAKNIQYF	TGTGCCAGCAGTGAGGGTACAGGGGATGGACTAGCCAAAAACATTCAGTACTTC
TRBV6-1	-	TRBJ1-6	few	CASSPLIDGNSPLHF	TGTGCCAGCAGCCCCCTTATAGACGGTAATTCACCCCTCCACTTT
TRBV6-6	-	TRBJ2-1	medium-sized	CASGSGPHNEQFF	TGTGCCAGCGGATCAGGGCCACACAATGAGCAGTTCTTC
TRBV10-2	-	TRBJ2-5	-	CASAVGQETQYF	TGCGCCAGTGCCGTTGGCCAAGAGACCCAGTACTTC